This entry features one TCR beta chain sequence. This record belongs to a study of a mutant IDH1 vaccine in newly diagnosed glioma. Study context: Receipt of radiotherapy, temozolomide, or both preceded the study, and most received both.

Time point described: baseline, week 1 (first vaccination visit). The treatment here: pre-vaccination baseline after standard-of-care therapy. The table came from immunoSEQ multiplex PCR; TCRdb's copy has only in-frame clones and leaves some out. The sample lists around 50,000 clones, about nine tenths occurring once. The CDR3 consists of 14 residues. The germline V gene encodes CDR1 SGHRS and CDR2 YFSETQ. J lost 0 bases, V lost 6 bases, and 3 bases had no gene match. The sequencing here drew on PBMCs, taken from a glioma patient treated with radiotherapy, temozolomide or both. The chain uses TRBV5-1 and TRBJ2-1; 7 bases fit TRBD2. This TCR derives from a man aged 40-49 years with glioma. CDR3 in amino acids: CASTPGGSYNEQFF. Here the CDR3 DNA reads TGCGCCAGCACTCCGGGAGGCTCCTACAATGAGCAGTTCTTC.